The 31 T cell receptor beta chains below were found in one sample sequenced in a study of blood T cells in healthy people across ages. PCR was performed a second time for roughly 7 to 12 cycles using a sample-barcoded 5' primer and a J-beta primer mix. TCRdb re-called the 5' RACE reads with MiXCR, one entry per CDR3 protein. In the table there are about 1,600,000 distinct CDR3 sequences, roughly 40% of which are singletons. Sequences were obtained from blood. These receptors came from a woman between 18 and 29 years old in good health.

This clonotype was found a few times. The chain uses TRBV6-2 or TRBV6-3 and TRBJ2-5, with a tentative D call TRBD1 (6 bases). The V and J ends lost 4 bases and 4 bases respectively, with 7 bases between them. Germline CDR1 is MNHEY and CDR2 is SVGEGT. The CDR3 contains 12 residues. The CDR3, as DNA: TGTGCCAGCAGTTCGGACAGAGAGACCCAGTACTTC. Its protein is CASSSDRETQYF.

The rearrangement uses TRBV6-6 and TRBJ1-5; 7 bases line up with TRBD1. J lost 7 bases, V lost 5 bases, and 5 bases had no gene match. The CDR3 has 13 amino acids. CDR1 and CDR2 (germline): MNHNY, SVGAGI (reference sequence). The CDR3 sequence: CASSNRGGQPQHF. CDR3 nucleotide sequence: TGTGCCAGCAGTAACAGGGGAGGGCAGCCCCAGCATTTT.

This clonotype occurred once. The CDR3 region is CASSPDRLNEKLFF. CDR3 nucleotide sequence: TGTGCCAGCAGTCCCGACAGGTTAAATGAAAAACTGTTTTTT. J is TRBJ1-4 and V is TRBV6-5; a weak D match, TRBD1 (6 bases). V was shortened by 5 bases and J by 5 bases, with 12 bases between the two germline ends. CDR1 and CDR2 from the germline V gene are MNHEY and SVGAGI. The CDR3 runs 14 residues.

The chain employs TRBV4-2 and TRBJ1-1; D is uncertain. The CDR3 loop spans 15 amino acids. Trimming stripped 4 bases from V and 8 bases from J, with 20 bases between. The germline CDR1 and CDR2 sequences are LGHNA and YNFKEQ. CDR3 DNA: TGTGCCAGCAGCCCTGGTATTGAGGCCCCACTAGAAGCTTTCTTT. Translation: CASSPGIEAPLEAFF.

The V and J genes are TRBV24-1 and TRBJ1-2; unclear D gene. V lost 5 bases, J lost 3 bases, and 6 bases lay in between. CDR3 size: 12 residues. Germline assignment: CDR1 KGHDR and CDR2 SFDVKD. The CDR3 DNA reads TGTGCCACCAGTGCCCCCGACTATGGCTACACCTTC. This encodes CATSAPDYGYTF.

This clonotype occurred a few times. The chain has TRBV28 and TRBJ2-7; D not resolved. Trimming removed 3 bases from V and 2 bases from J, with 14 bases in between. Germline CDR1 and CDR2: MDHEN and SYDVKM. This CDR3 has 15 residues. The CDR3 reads CASSFLDGYTYEQYF. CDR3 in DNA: TGTGCCAGCAGTTTCCTCGACGGATACACCTACGAGCAGTACTTC.

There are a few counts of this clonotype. This CDR3 reads CASSQEWGTGELFF. CDR3 DNA: TGTGCCAGCAGCCAAGAATGGGGGACCGGGGAGCTGTTTTTT. This chain links TRBV14 with TRBJ2-2; D is possibly TRBD1 or TRBD2 (5 bases each). Deletions cut 0 bases from V and 5 bases from J, with 7 bases between. Looked up from germline, CDR1 is SGHDN and CDR2 is FVKESK. The CDR3 length is 14 residues.

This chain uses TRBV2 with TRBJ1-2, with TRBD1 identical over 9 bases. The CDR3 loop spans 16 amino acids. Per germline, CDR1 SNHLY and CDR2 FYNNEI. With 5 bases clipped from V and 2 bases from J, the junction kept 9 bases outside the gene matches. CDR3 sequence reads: CASSRPGTGINYGYTF. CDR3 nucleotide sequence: TGTGCCAGCAGTCGTCCCGGGACAGGGATCAACTATGGCTACACCTTC.

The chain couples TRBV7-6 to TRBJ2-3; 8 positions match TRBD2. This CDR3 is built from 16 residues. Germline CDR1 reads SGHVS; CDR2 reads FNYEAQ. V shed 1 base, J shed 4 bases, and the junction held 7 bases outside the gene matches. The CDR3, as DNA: TGTGCCAGCAGCTTAGTATCGGGGGGGGCCCCAGATACGCAGTATTTT. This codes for CASSLVSGGAPDTQYF. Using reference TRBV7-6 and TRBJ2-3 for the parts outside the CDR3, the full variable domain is GAGVSQSPRYKVTKRGQDVALRCDPISGHVSLYWYRQALGQGPEFLTYFNYEAQQDKSGLPNDRFSAERPEGSISTLTIQRTEQRDSAMYRCASSLVSGGAPDTQYFGPGTRLTVL.

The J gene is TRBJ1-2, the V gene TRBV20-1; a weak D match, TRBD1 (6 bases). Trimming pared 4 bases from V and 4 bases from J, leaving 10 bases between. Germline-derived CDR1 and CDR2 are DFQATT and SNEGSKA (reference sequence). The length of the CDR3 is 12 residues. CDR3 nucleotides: TGCAGTGCTAATTCAGGGGCCTATGGCTACACCTTC. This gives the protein CSANSGAYGYTF.

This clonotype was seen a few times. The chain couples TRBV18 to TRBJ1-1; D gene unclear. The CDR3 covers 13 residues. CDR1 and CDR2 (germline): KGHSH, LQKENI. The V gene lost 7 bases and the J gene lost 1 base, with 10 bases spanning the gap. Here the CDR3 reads CASCANRNTEAFF. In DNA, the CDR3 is TGTGCCAGCTGCGCCAATCGGAACACTGAAGCTTTCTTT.

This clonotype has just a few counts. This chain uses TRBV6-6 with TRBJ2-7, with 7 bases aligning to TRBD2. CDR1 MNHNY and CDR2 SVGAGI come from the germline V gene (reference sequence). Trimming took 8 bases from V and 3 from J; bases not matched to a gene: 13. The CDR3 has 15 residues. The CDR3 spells CASWDWGTNHYEQYF. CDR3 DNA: TGTGCCAGCTGGGACTGGGGGACTAATCACTACGAGCAGTACTTC.

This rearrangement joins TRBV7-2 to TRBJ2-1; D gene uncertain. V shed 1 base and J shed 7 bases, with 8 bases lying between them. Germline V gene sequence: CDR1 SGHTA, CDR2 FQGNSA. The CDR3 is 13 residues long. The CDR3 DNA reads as TGTGCCAGCAGCTTAGGCTCGCAAAATGAGCAGTTCTTC. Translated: CASSLGSQNEQFF.

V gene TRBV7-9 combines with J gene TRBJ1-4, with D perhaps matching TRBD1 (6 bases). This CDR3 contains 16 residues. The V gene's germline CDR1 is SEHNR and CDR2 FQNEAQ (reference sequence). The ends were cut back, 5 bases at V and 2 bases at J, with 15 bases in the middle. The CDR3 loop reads CASSPYVGGTNEKLFF. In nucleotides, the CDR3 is TGTGCCAGCAGCCCATATGTAGGGGGTACTAATGAAAAACTGTTTTTT.

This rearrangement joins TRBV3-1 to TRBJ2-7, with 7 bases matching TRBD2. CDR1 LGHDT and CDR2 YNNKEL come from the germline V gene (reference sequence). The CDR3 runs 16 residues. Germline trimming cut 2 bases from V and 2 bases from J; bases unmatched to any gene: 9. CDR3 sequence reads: CASSQLSLAVPYEQYF. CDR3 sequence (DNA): TGTGCCAGCAGCCAACTATCCCTAGCGGTTCCCTACGAGCAGTACTTC.

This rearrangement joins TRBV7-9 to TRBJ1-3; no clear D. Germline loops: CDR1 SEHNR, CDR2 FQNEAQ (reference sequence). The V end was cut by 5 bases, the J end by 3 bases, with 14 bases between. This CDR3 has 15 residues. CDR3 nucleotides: TGTGCCAGCAGCCTTTCGCCTTGGGTTGGAAACACCATATATTTT. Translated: CASSLSPWVGNTIYF.

The DNA of the CDR3 is TGTGCCAGCAGTTACTCGGGGGCAGACTACGAGCAGTACTTC. Protein sequence: CASSYSGADYEQYF. This chain links TRBV6-5 with TRBJ2-5, with D tentatively TRBD1 (6 bases). The J call is uncertain, as TRBJ2-7 better fits the DNA end. Germline lookup yields CDR1 MNHEY and CDR2 SVGAGI. This CDR3 spans 14 amino acids.

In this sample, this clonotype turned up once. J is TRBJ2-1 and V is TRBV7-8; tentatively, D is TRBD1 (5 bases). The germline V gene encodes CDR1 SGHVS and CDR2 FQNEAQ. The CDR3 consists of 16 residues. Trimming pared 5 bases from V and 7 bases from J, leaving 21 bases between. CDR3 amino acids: CASSPKWRTGLNEQFF. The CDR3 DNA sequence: TGTGCCAGCAGCCCAAAGTGGCGAACAGGTTTGAATGAGCAGTTCTTC.

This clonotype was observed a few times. As DNA, the CDR3 is TGCAGTGCTAGATCGATAGCGGGAGGGCAAGAGACCCAGTACTTC. It codes for CSARSIAGGQETQYF. The chain joins TRBV20-1 to TRBJ2-5; 11 bases fit TRBD2. V lost 2 bases and J lost 2; bases outside the gene matches: 4. CDR3 size: 15 residues. Germline V lookup: CDR1 DFQATT, CDR2 SNEGSKA (reference sequence).

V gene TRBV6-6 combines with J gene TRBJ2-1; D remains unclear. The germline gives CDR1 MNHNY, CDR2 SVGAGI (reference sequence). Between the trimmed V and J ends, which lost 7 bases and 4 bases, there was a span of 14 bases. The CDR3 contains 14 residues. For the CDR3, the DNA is TGTGCCAGCAATGCCGAAGGGTCTTACAATGAGCAGTTCTTC. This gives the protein CASNAEGSYNEQFF.

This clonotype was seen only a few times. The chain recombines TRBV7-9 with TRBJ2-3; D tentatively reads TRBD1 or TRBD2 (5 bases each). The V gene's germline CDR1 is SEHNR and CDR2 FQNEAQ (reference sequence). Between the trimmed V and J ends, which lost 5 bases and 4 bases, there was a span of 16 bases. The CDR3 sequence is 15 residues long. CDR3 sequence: CASSTGTPRADTQYF. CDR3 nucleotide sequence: TGTGCCAGCAGCACCGGGACCCCGCGGGCAGATACGCAGTATTTT.

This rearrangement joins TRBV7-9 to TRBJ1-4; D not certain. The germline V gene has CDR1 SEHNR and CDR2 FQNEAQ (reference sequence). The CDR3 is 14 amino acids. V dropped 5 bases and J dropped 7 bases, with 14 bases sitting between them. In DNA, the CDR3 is TGTGCCAGCAGCCCAGCCGCCTTTAGTGAAAAACTGTTTTTT. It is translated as CASSPAAFSEKLFF.

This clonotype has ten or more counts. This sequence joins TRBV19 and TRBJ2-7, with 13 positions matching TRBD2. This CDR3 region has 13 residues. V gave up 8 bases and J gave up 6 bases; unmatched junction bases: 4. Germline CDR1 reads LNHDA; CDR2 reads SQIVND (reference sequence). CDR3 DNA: TGTGCCAGTCGGGGACTAGCGGGACTCGAGCAGTACTTC. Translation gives CASRGLAGLEQYF.

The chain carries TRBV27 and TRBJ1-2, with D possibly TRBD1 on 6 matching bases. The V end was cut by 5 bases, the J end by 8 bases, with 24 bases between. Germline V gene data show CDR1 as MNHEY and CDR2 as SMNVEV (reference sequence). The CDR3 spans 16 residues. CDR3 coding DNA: TGTGCCAGCAGTCTCTCCGTGGACAGACCCAAGCAGGGCTACACCTTC. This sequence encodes CASSLSVDRPKQGYTF.

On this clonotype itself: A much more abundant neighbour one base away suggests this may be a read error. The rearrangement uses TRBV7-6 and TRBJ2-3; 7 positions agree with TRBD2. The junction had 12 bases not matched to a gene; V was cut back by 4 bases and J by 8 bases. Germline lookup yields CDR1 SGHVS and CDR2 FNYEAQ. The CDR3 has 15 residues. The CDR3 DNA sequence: TGTGCCAGCAGCTCAGGGCTAGCGGAGCCTTCTACGCAGTATTTT. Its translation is CASSSGLAEPSTQYF. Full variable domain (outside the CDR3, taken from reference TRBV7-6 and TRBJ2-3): GAGVSQSPRYKVTKRGQDVALRCDPISGHVSLYWYRQALGQGPEFLTYFNYEAQQDKSGLPNDRFSAERPEGSISTLTIQRTEQRDSAMYRCASSSGLAEPSTQYFGPGTRLTVL.

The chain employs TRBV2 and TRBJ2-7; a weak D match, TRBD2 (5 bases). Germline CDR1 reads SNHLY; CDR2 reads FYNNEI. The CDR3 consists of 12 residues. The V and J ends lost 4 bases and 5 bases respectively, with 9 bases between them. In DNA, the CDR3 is TGTGCCAGCAGTGTTCGGGGAAACGAGCAGTACTTC. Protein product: CASSVRGNEQYF.

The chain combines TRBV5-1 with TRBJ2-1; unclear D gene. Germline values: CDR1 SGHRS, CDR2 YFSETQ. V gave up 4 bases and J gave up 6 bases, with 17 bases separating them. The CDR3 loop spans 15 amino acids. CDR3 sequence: CASSLTSARANEQFF. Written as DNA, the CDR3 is TGCGCCAGCAGCCTAACTTCTGCCCGGGCCAATGAGCAGTTCTTC. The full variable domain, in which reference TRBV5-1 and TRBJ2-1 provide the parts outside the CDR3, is KAGVTQTPRYLIKTRGQQVTLSCSPISGHRSVSWYQQTPGQGLQFLFEYFSETQRNKGNFPGRFSGRQFSNSRSEMNVSTLELGDSALYLCASSLTSARANEQFFGPGTRLTVL.

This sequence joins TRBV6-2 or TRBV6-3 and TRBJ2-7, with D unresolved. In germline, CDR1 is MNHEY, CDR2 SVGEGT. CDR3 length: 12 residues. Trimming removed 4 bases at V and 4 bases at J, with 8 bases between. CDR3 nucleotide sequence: TGTGCCAGCAGTTTGAGTATATACGAGCAGTACTTC. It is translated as CASSLSIYEQYF.

CDR3 DNA: TGCAGTGCTAGAGATCCGGAGGGCGGACGGCTATACGAGCAGTACTTC. Amino acids: CSARDPEGGRLYEQYF. The V and J genes are TRBV20-1 and TRBJ2-7, with D maybe TRBD2 (6 bases). V lost 0 bases, J lost 4 bases, and 19 bases lay in between. This CDR3 spans 16 amino acids. Germline V gene data show CDR1 as DFQATT and CDR2 as SNEGSKA (reference sequence).

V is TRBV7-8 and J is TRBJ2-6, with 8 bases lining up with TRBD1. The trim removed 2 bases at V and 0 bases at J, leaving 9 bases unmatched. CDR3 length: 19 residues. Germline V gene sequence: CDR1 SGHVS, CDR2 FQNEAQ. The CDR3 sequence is CASSLIGTGPTSGANVLTF. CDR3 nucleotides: TGTGCCAGCAGCTTAATCGGGACAGGTCCGACCTCTGGGGCCAACGTCCTGACTTTC.

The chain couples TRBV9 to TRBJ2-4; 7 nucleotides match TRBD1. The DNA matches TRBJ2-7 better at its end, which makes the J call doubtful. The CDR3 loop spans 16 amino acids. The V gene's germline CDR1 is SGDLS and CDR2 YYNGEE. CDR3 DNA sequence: TGTGCCAGCAGCGTAGGGGATTGGGACAGACCCTACGAGCAGTACTTC. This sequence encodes CASSVGDWDRPYEQYF.